This T cell receptor (beta chain) originates from a study of blood T cell repertoires in COVID-19. Germline lookup yields CDR1 MNHNY and CDR2 SVGAGI (reference sequence). This CDR3 is built from 13 residues. V lost 2 bases and J 5 bases, leaving 9 bases between the germline ends. Repertoires were generated with immunoSEQ multiplex PCR, while TCRdb's copy carries only in-frame clones and drops some. Among fewer than 250,000 clones listed, about 81% were seen once. The genes are TRBV6-6 and TRBJ2-5; D gene uncertain. The source of this sequence is a woman aged 55-69 years with COVID-19, enrolled during active disease. Sequenced: peripheral blood. DNA for the CDR3: TGTGCCAGCAGTTACGGTAGTTGGGAGACCCAGTACTTC. This gives the protein CASSYGSWETQYF.